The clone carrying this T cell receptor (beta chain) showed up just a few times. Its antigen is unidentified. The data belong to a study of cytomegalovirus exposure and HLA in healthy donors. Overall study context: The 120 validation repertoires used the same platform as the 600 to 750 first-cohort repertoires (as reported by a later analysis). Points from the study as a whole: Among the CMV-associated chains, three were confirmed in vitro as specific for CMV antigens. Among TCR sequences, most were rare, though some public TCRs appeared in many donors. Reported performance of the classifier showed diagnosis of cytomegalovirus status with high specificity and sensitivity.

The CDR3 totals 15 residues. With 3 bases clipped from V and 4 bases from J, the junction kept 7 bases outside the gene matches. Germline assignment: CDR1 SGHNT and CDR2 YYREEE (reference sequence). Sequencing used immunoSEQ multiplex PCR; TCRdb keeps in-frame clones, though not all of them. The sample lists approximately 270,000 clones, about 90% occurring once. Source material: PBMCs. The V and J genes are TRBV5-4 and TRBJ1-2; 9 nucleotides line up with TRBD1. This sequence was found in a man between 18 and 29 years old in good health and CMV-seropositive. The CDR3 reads CASSSWTGEGYGYTF. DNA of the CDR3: TGTGCCAGCAGCTCCTGGACAGGGGAGGGCTATGGCTACACCTTC.